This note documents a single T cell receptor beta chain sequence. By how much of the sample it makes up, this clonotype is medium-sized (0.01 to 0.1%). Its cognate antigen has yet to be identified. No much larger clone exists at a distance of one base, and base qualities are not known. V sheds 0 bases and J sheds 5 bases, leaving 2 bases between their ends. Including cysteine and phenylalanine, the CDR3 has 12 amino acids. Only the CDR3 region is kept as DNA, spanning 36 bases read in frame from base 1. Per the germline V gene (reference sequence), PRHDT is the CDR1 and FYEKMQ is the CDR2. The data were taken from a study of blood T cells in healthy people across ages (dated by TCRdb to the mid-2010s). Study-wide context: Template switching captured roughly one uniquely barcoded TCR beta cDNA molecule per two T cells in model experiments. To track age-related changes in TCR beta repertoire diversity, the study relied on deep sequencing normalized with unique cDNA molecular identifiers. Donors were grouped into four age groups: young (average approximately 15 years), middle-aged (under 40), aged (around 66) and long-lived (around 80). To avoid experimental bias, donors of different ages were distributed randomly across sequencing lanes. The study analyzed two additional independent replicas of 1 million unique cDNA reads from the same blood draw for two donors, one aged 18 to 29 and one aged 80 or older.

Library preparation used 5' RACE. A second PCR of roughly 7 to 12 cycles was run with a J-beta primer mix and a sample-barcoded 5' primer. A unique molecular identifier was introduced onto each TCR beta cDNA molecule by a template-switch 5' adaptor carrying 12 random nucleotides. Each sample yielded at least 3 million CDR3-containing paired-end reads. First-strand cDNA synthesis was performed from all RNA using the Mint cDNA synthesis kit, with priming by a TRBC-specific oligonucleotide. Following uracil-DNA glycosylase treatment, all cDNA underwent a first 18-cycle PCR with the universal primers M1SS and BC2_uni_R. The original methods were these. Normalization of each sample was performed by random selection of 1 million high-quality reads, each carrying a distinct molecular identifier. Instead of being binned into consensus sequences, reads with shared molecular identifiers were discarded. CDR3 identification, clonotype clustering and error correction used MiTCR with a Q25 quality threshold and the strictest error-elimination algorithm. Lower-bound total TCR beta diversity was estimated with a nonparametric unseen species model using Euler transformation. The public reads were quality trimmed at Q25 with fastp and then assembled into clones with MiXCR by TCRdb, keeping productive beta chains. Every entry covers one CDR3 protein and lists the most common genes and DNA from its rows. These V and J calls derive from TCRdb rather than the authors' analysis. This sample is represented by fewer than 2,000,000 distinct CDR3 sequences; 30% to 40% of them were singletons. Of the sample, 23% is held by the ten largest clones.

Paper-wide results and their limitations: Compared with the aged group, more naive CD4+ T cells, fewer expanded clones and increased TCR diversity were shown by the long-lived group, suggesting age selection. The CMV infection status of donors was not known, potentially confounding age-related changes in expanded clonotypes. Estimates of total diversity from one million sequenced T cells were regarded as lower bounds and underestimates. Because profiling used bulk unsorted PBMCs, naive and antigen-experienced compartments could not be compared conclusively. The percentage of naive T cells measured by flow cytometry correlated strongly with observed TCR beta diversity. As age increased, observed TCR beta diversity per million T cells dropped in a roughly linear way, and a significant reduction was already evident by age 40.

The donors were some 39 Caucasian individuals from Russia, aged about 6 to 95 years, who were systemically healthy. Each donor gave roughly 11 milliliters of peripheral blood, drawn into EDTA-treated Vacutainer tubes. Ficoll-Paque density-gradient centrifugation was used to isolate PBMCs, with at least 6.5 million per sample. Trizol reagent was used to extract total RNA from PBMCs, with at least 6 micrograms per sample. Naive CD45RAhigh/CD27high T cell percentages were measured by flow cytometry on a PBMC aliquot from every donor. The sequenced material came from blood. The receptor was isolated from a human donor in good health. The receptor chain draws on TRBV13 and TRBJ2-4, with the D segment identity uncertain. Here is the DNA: TGTGCCAGCAGCTTAGGGGAAAACATTCAGTACTTC. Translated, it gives CASSLGENIQYF.